This T cell receptor beta chain was documented in a study of shared clonotypes between healthy human individuals. About the research overall: With ages of 18 to 49, the donors were two women and a few men.

CDR1 is MGHDK and CDR2 is SYGVNS in the germline V gene. This CDR3 is built from 15 residues. The V segment lost 1 base and the J segment 4 bases; nucleotides outside the gene matches: 4. Each unsorted sample relied on roughly 90 million PBMCs as its source of genomic DNA. The repertoire was sequenced with immunoSEQ multiplex PCR; TCRdb's copy has only in-frame clones and lacks some. The sample holds around 440,000 clones, roughly four fifths seen once. The chain employs TRBV25-1 and TRBJ1-3; 7 bases are a match to TRBD1. This TCR came from a woman in her 40s in good health. Some clones in this sample may be carry-over from other donors' samples. The sample comprised PBMCs. CDR3 bases: TGTGCCAGCAGTGAATCTCTAGGGGGCGGAAACACCATATATTTT. Encoded protein: CASSESLGGGNTIYF.